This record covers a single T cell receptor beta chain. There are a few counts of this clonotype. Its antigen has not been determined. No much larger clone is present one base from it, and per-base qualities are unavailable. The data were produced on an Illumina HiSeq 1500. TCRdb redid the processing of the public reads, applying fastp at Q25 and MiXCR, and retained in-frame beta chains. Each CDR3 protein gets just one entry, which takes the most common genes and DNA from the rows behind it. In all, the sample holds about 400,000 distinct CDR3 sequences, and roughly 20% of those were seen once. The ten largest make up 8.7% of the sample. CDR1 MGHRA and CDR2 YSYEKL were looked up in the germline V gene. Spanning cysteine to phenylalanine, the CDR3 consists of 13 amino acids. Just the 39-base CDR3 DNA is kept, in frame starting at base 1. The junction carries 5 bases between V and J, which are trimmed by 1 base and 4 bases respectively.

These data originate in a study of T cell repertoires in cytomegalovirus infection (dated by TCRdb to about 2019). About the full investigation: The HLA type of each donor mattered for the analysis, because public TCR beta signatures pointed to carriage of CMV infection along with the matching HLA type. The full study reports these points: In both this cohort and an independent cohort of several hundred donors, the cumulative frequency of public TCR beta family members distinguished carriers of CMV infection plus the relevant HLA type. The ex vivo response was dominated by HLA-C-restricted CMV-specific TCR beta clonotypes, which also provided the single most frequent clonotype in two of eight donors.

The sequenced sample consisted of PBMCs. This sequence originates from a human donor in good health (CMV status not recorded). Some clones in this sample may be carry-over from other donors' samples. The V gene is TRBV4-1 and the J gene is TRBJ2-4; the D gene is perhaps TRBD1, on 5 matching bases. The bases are TGCGCCAGCAGCCAAGGACAGAAAAACATTCAGTACTTC. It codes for CASSQGQKNIQYF.